These 4 T cell receptor beta chains were all obtained from the same sample, sequenced in a study of T cells after yellow fever vaccination. TCRdb re-derived calls from the 5' RACE reads in MiXCR, one entry per CDR3 protein. Of tens of thousands of distinct CDR3 sequences listed, roughly 3.3% are singletons. Specimen: PBMCs, either bulk or a sorted T-cell subset (CD4+, CD8+, memory, or dextramer-sorted; not recorded which), collected more than 35 days after the first yellow fever vaccination. These receptors were obtained from a man aged 18 to 35 who received the YFV17D yellow fever vaccine.

This clonotype was detected many times. In nucleotides, the CDR3 is TGTGCCAGCTCACTTGGTGGGGGGCTATACGAGCAGTACTTC. Its protein product is CASSLGGGLYEQYF. This sequence joins TRBV18 and TRBJ2-7; D may match TRBD1 or TRBD2 (6 bases each). Germline CDR1 is KGHSH and CDR2 is LQKENI. V lost 4 bases, J lost 4 bases, and 14 bases lay in between. The CDR3 is 14 residues long.

This clonotype was detected many times. The chain has TRBV9 and TRBJ2-7; D tentatively fits TRBD1 or TRBD2 (5 bases each). This CDR3 region has 12 residues. The V end lost 0 bases, the J end lost 7 bases, and 8 bases lay between the germline ends. CDR1 and CDR2 from the germline V gene are SGDLS and YYNGEE. The chain's CDR3 is CASSVGWGEQYF. In DNA form, the CDR3 reads TGTGCCAGCAGCGTAGGTTGGGGGGAGCAGTACTTC. The full variable domain, its missing parts supplied by reference TRBV9 and TRBJ2-7, is DSGVTQTPKHLITATGQRVTLRCSPRSGDLSVYWYQQSLDQGLQFLIQYYNGEERAKGNILERFSAQQFPDLHSELNLSSLELGDSALYFCASSVGWGEQYFGPGTRLTVT.

This clonotype was counted ten times or more. The gene calls are TRBV12-3 or TRBV12-4 and TRBJ2-5, with 8 bases matching TRBD1. With 2 bases clipped from V and 6 bases from J, the junction kept 2 bases outside the gene matches. CDR3 length equals 13 residues. The CDR3 DNA sequence: TGTGCCAGCAGTTTAAACAGGGGGAAGACCCAGTACTTC. Amino acids: CASSLNRGKTQYF.

The chain carries TRBV4-1 and TRBJ2-5, with D unclear. This CDR3 region has 13 residues. Germline V gives CDR1 MGHRA, CDR2 YSYEKL. The V gene lost 1 base and the J gene lost 4 bases, with 7 bases spanning the gap. CDR3 protein: CASSQGSGETQYF. The CDR3 nucleotides are TGCGCCAGCAGCCAAGGATCTGGAGAGACCCAGTACTTC.